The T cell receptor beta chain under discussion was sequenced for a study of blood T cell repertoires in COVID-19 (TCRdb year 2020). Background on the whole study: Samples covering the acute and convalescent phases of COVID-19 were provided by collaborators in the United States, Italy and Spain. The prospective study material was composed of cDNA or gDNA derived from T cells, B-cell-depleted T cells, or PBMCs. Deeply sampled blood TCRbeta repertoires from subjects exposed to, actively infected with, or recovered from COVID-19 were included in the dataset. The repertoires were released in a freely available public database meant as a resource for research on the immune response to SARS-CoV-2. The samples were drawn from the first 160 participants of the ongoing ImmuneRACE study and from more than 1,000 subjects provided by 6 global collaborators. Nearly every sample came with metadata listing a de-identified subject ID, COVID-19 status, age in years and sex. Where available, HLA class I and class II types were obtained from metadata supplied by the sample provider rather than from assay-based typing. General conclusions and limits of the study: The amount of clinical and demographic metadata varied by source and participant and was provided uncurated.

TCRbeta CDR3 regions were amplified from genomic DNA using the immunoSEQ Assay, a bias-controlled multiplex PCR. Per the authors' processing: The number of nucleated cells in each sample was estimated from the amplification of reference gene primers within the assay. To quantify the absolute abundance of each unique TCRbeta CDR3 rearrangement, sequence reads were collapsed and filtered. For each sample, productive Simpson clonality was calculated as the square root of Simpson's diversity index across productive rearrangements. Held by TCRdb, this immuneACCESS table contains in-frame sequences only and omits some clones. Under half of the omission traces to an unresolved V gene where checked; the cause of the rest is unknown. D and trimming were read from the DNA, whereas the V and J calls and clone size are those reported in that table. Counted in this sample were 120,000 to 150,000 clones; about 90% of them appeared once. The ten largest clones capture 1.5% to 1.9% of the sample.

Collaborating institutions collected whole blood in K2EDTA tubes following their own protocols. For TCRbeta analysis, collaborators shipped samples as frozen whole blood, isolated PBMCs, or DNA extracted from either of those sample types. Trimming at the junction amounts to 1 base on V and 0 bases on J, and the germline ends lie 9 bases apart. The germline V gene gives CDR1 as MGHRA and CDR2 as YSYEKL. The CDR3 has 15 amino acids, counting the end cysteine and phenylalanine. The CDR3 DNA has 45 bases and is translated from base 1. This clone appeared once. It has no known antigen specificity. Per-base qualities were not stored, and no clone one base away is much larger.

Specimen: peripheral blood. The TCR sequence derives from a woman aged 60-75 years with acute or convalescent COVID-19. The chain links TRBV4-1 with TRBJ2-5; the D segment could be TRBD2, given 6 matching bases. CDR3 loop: CASSQGGGNQETQYF. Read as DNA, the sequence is TGCGCCAGCAGCCAAGGGGGAGGCAACCAAGAGACCCAGTACTTC.